This TCR beta chain came from a study of vaccination effects on CD4 cells after COVID-19. Findings and limits, study-wide: Few convalescent patients were studied, and early post-infection samples were lacking. Late post-vaccination samples showed marked contraction of infection- and vaccine-induced clones.

CD4+ T cell isolation took place after 10 days of culture. Two-dose vaccination with either BNT162b2 or mRNA-1273 was given to the participants. Half the medium was replaced with IL-2 medium on days 3 and 7. CDR3 length: 13 amino acids. The ends were cut back, 5 bases at V and 0 bases at J, with 7 bases in the middle. Germline V gene lookup returns CDR1 SGHNT and CDR2 YYREEE (reference sequence). The assay was immunoSEQ multiplex PCR, and TCRdb's table has in-frame clones only and misses some. The sample shows 30,000 to 35,000 clones, 74% of them seen only once. Of note for this clone: The antigen is not known.

The sample was CD4+ T cells from PBMCs cultured without peptide, taken after COVID-19 vaccination. This chain uses TRBV5-4 with TRBJ2-3; no clear D gene. The TCR originated in a human donor who received a COVID-19 vaccine. CDR3: CASSRASTDTQYF. DNA of the CDR3: TGTGCCAGCAGTCGAGCTAGCACAGATACGCAGTATTTT.